Presented here are 9 T cell receptor beta chains from one specimen sequenced in a study of molecular identifiers for immune sequencing clone quantification. TCRdb re-called the PCR reads through MiXCR, storing one row per CDR3 protein. The sample gives a few hundred thousand distinct CDR3 sequences, about a fifth of which show up once; 0.7% to 0.95% is in the top ten. Specimen: naive CD8+ T cells from blood, with Jurkat cell RNA spiked in. Subset indicated: FACS-sorted CD8+CD4-CCR7+CD45RA+ naive T cells. The receptors here all came from a human donor in good health. Some libraries in this study had Jurkat cell RNA spiked in.

The chain uses TRBV5-6 and TRBJ1-5; TRBD1 might be the D (6 bases). CDR3 length equals 16 residues. Trimming removed 2 bases from V and 0 bases from J, with 12 bases in between. Germline CDR1 reads SGHDT; CDR2 reads YYEEEE. As DNA, the CDR3 is TGTGCCAGCAGCTTCCTCAGGGACAATAGCAATCAGCCCCAGCATTTT. This codes for CASSFLRDNSNQPQHF. Supplemented by reference TRBV5-6 and TRBJ1-5, the full variable domain reads DAGVTQSPTHLIKTRGQQVTLRCSPKSGHDTVSWYQQALGQGPQFIFQYYEEEERQRGNFPDRFSGHQFPNYSSELNVNALLLGDSALYLCASSFLRDNSNQPQHFGDGTRLSIL.

This clonotype was seen more than once but under ten times. The V call is TRBV6-5, the J call TRBJ2-2; D unresolved. Germline CDR1 and CDR2: MNHEY and SVGAGI. Deletions cut 7 bases from V and 7 bases from J, with 10 bases between. This CDR3 comprises 12 residues. The chain's CDR3 is CASTNQGGELFF. CDR3 nucleotide sequence: TGTGCCAGCACCAACCAAGGCGGGGAGCTGTTTTTT.

This clonotype was detected many times. The CDR3 protein is CASSPGGWSTDTQYF. In DNA, the CDR3 is TGTGCCAGCAGTCCCGGGGGCTGGAGCACAGATACGCAGTATTTT. This chain joins TRBV12-3 or TRBV12-4 and TRBJ2-3, with D perhaps being TRBD1 or TRBD2 (6 bases each). CDR3 length: 15 residues. Trimming left V 5 bases short and J 0 bases short, with 12 bases between.

Comment on this clonotype: Since a much larger clone is just one base distant, this may be a read error. This chain links TRBV6-2 or TRBV6-3 with TRBJ1-5; D remains unclear. V was clipped by 5 bases and J by 6 bases, with 11 bases between them. Germline loops: CDR1 MNHEY, CDR2 SVGEGT. This CDR3 spans 13 amino acids. CDR3 DNA sequence: TGTGCCAGCAGTCCTGCAGGAATTCAGCCCCAGCATTTT. This gives the protein CASSPAGIQPQHF.

This clonotype was detected ten times or more. The V call is TRBV2, the J call TRBJ2-3; no firm D call. Germline CDR1 is SNHLY and CDR2 is FYNNEI. This CDR3 region has 15 residues. The ends were cut back, 3 bases at V and 0 bases at J, with 10 bases in the middle. This chain's CDR3 is CASSELVSSTDTQYF. The CDR3 DNA reads as TGTGCCAGCAGTGAGTTAGTCAGTAGCACAGATACGCAGTATTTT.

This clonotype was seen at least ten times. V usage is TRBV29-1 and J usage is TRBJ2-7; D remains unclear. Germline V gene lookup returns CDR1 SQVTM and CDR2 ANQGSEA. Between the trimmed V and J ends, which lost 2 bases and 2 bases, there was a span of 4 bases. There are 11 residues in the CDR3. The CDR3 sequence is CSVERAYEQYF. CDR3 sequence (DNA): TGCAGCGTTGAACGTGCCTACGAGCAGTACTTC.

This clonotype showed up just a few times. The CDR3 DNA reads as TGCAGTGCTAGTGTTTGGGGGCCCCTCTCCTACGAGCAGTACTTC. As protein: CSASVWGPLSYEQYF. The J gene is TRBJ2-7, the V gene TRBV20-1, with D maybe TRBD1 (6 bases). Trimming removed 3 bases at V and 0 bases at J, with 15 bases between. The germline gives CDR1 DFQATT, CDR2 SNEGSKA (reference sequence). The CDR3 loop spans 15 amino acids.

Of note for this clonotype: A read error may explain this, as a much larger clone is one base away. This chain uses TRBV25-1 with TRBJ2-3; 8 bases map to TRBD2. There are 15 residues in the CDR3. Germline loops: CDR1 MGHDK, CDR2 SYGVNS. After removal of 6 bases from V and 2 bases from J, the junction contained 7 bases not matched to a gene. CDR3 nucleotides: TGTGCCAGCAGCGCGGGGGGCGCTCCCACAGATACGCAGTATTTT. Translation gives CASSAGGAPTDTQYF.

This clonotype was observed at least ten times. The chain joins TRBV7-9 to TRBJ2-5; 9 positions agree with TRBD1. Trimming removed 5 bases from V and 5 bases from J; junction bases left unmatched: 9. CDR1 is SEHNR, CDR2 FQNEAQ, per germline (reference sequence). This CDR3 spans 15 amino acids. In nucleotides, the CDR3 is TGTGCCAGCAGCCCGGGGACAGGGCCTCGGGAGACCCAGTACTTC. As protein: CASSPGTGPRETQYF.